This TCR beta chain came from a study of blood T cell repertoires in COVID-19. Study at large: The analysed material was cDNA or gDNA that came from T cells, B-cell-depleted T cells, or PBMCs.

The V gene lost 0 bases and the J gene lost 3 bases, with 12 bases spanning the gap. CDR1 and CDR2 (germline): SGHKS, YYEKEE (reference sequence). The length of the CDR3 is 15 residues. Per the original methods: Estimation of nucleated cell counts was performed using reference gene primer amplification. Generated by immunoSEQ multiplex PCR, the TCRdb table keeps only in-frame clones and is missing some. The V and J calls and the clone size are those of that table, but D and trimming were determined from the DNA. The data show tens of thousands of clones, about 76% seen once. This receptor was obtained from an elderly woman with COVID-19, enrolled during active disease. The J gene is TRBJ1-1, the V gene TRBV5-5; D is ambiguous. Specimen: peripheral blood. CDR3 in amino acids: CASSLDIGQYTEAFF. The DNA of the CDR3 is TGTGCCAGCAGCTTGGACATTGGGCAGTACACTGAAGCTTTCTTT.